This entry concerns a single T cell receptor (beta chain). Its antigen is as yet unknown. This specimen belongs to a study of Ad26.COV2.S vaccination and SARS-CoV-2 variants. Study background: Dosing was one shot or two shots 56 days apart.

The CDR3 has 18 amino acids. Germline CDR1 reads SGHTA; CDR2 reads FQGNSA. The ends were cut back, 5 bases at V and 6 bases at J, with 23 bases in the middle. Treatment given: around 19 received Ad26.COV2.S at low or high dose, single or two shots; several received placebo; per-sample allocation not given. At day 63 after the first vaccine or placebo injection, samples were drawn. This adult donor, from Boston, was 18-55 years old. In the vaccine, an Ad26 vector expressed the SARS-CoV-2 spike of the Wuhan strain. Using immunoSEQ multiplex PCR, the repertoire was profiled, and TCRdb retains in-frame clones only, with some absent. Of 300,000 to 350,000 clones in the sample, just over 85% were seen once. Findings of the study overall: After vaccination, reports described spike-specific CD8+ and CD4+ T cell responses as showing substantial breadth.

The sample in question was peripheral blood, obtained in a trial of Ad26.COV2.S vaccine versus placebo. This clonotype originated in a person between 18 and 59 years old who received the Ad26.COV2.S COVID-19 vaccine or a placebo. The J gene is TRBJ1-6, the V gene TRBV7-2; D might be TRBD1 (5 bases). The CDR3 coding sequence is TGTGCCAGCAGCCCCAGGGCAGGGAGGCCGAGCTCTAATTCACCCCTCCACTTT. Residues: CASSPRAGRPSSNSPLHF.